This T cell receptor beta chain is from a study of T cells after yellow fever vaccination (dated by TCRdb to the late 2010s). The study in broad terms: The SMART-Seq v4 Ultra Low Input RNA kit was used to prepare libraries from fractions with low cell numbers. Blood was collected at multiple timepoints before and after primary and secondary immunization, and bulk PBMC replicates and cell subsets were isolated. Two healthy male donors, one aged 18 to 29 and one aged 30 to 40 years, made up the cohort. To track T-cell clones before and after primary and booster YFV17D yellow fever vaccination, bulk TCR alpha and beta repertoires were sequenced longitudinally. Results the study describes overall, beyond this receptor: A small share of clonotypes occurred in both CD4 and CD8 compartments, likely arising from convergent recombination. The study included only a couple of donors, which limits how far the findings can be generalized. Compared with the primary T-cell response, the secondary T-cell response was weaker but faster, peaking on day 5 rather than day 15. Computational filtering was required because FACS-sorted repertoires could contain abundant contaminating clonotypes from the bulk population. Most clones expanded after primary vaccination were re-detected after the booster (almost 97% of CD4 and more than 70% of CD8), suggesting broad memory maintenance.

Synthesis of TCR cDNA relied on 5'RACE template switching, a step that introduced a universal primer site along with unique molecular identifiers. cDNA synthesis was primed from both the TCR alpha and TCR beta constant segments. Two PCR steps were used to amplify libraries, with sample barcodes and sequencing adapters being added in the second step. Libraries were sequenced on Illumina HiSeq 2500 (2x100 bp) or NovaSeq (2x150 bp). The original pipeline was this. MIGEC was used to demultiplex reads and collapse the reads into UMI consensus sequences, and MiXCR was used for V(D)J alignment. Using edgeR on replicate PBMC samples, clonotypes were called vaccine-responding if FDR was below 0.01 and the log2 fold change was above 5 up to day 15. CD4 or CD8 identity was assigned to each bulk clonotype according to whether the clonotype was present at higher abundance in the sequenced CD4 repertoire or the sequenced CD8 repertoire. TCRdb reprocessed the public reads (quality trimming at Q25 with fastp, clone calling with MiXCR) and kept in-frame beta chains. Each entry merges the rows of one CDR3 protein and shows their most common DNA and genes. TCRdb's processing, not the authors' own work, is the source of the V and J calls. This sample lists some 550,000 distinct CDR3 sequences; over 15% were detected once. The ten largest clones capture over 11% of the sample.

The treatment or condition label of this sample denotes: live attenuated yellow fever vaccine strain. At each blood-draw timepoint, two biological replicates of bulk PBMCs were collected. A standard Ficoll-Paque protocol was used to isolate PBMCs from peripheral blood. TriZol was used to extract RNA from bulk PBMCs, from CD4 and CD8 fractions, and from dextramer-positive and dextramer-negative fractions. Measured from the cysteine to the phenylalanine, the CDR3 is 16 residues long. The retained sequence is limited to the CDR3, 48 bases, with the frame set at the first base. The germline V gene yields SGHTA for CDR1 and FQGNSA for CDR2. The germline V and J ends show losses of 5 bases and 3 bases respectively, and no gene match explains 7 bases of the junction. Regarding this clonotype: Its cognate antigen has yet to be identified. No base-level quality is on record; no much larger clone is a single base apart.

The starting material was PBMCs, obtained 15 days after the yellow fever booster vaccination. The sequence derives from a man aged 30 to 45 who received the YFV17D yellow fever vaccine. The rearrangement combines TRBV7-2 with TRBJ2-3; 11 bases in between match TRBD1. The bases read TGTGCCAGCAGCGCCTGGACAGGGGGCGCAACAGATACGCAGTATTTT. Protein translation: CASSAWTGGATDTQYF.